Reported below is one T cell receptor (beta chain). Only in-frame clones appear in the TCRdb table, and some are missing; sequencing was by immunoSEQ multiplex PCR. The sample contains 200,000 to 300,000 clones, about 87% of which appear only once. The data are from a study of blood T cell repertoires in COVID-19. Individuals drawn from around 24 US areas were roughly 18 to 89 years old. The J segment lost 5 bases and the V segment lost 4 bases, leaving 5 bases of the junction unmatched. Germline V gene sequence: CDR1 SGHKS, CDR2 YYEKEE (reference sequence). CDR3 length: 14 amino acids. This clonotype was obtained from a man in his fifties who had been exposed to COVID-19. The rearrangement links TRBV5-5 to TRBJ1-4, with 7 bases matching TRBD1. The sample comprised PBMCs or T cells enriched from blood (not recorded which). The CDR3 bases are TGTGCCAGCAGCCGGGGACAGAAGAATGAAAAACTGTTTTTT. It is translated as CASSRGQKNEKLFF.